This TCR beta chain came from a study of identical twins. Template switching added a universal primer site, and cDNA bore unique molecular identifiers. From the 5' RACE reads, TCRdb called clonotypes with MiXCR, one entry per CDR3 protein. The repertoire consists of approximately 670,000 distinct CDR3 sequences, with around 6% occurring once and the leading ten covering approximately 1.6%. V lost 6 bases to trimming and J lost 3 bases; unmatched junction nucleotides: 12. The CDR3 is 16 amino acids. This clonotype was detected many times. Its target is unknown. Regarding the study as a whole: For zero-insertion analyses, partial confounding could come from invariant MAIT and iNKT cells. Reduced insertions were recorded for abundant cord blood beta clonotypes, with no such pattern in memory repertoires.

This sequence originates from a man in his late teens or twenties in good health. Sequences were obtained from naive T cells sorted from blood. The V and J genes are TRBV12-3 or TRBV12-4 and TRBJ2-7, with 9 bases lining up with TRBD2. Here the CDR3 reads CASSRKLASGDYEQYF. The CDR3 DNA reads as TGTGCCAGCAGCCGAAAGCTCGCTAGCGGGGACTACGAGCAGTACTTC.